Sequencing of this T cell receptor beta chain was carried out in a study of T cells in Graves' hyperthyroidism and ophthalmopathy. At the level of the study: The initial diagnosis was the point when peripheral blood was collected, ahead of any treatment.

Not enrolled were patients with uncontrolled infection, other autoimmune disease, pregnancy or lactation. PBMCs came from 9 to 10 ml fresh peripheral blood. This clonotype was seen at least ten times. The CDR3 is made up of 13 amino acids. Trimming left V 2 bases short and J 4 bases short, with 8 bases between. CDR1 SGHTA and CDR2 FQGTGA come from the germline V gene. The CDR3 regions of TCR beta were amplified from RNA transcripts. First-round RT-PCR with HTBI primers amplified the TCR CDR3 region. TCRdb re-called the multiplex PCR reads with MiXCR, one entry per CDR3 protein. The table includes 500,000 to 650,000 distinct CDR3 sequences, 15% to 20% detected once.

Sequencing used blood. The chain has TRBV7-3 and TRBJ1-1; TRBD1 might be the D (6 bases). This TCR came from a man aged 40-49 years with Graves' ophthalmopathy. The CDR3 region has the DNA TGTGCCAGCAGCTTAGGGGGGGCCACTGAAGCTTTCTTT. It encodes CASSLGGATEAFF.